This entry describes one T cell receptor (beta chain). Its antigen remains unidentified. The sample is drawn from a study of T cell responses to AZD1222 COVID-19 vaccine. Findings and limits, study-wide: Rises in breadth and depth of Spike-specific TCRs came after two AZD1222 doses. Only a handful of AZD1222 recipients tested seropositive at baseline. There were vaccine-associated CD4 TCRs across spike, dominant at 160-218 and 743-854.

Looked up from germline, CDR1 is KGHSH and CDR2 is LQKENI. The CDR3 covers 15 residues. Trimming took 4 bases from V and 5 from J; bases not matched to a gene: 5. Sequencing used immunoSEQ multiplex PCR; TCRdb keeps in-frame clones, though not all of them. This table has more than 95,000 clones, approximately 90% appearing once. The sample here was peripheral blood, taken on day 0 of AZD1222 vaccination. The chain combines TRBV18 with TRBJ1-5; 10 nucleotides line up with TRBD1. The TCR comes from an adult in good health. Here the CDR3 DNA reads TGTGCCAGCTCACGGGGCGGGACAGGGGATCAGCCCCAGCATTTT. Translation gives CASSRGGTGDQPQHF.